The 21 T cell receptor beta chains reported below all come from one sample, sequenced in a study of T cell changes during pregnancy in multiple sclerosis. TCRdb keeps only in-frame clones here, not all; method: immunoSEQ multiplex PCR. The sample carries around 120,000 clones, about nine tenths recorded once. The material sequenced was peripheral blood, taken after pregnancy. The receptors originated from a female donor with multiple sclerosis, enrolled in a pregnancy study.

For the CDR3, the DNA is TGCAGCGTTGTAGCGGACACTGAAGCTTTCTTT. As protein: CSVVADTEAFF. The chain has TRBV29-1 and TRBJ1-1; no clear D. Trimming took off 4 bases at V and 3 bases at J, with 6 bases between the two ends. From germline, CDR1 is SQVTM and CDR2 ANQGSEA. The CDR3 has 11 amino acids.

With respect to this clone: The junction departs from the called germline gene at one end, perhaps through a read error. This chain connects TRBV7-7 to TRBJ2-7; TRBD1 matches at 8 bases. The CDR3 consists of 15 residues. Germline V gene sequence: CDR1 SSHAT, CDR2 FNYEAQ (reference sequence). The CDR3 DNA follows: TGTGCTAGCAGCCCCGGGACAGGAAACTCCTACGAGCAGTACTTC. It specifies CASSPGTGNSYEQYF.

This sequence joins TRBV30 and TRBJ2-1; D not certain. V was clipped by 1 base and J by 6 bases, with 7 bases between them. CDR1 and CDR2 (germline): GTSNPN, SVGIG (reference sequence). The CDR3 has 12 amino acids. CDR3 residues: CAWSEPGNEQFF. The CDR3 bases are TGTGCCTGGAGTGAGCCTGGCAATGAGCAGTTCTTC.

This chain links TRBV11-1 with TRBJ2-7; weak D call: TRBD1 (5 bases). This CDR3 spans 14 amino acids. In germline, CDR1 is SGHAT, CDR2 FQDESV (reference sequence). Trimming stripped 5 bases from V and 3 bases from J, with 14 bases between. In nucleotides, the CDR3 is TGTGCCAGCAGCATTAGCAGGGATGGCTACGAGCAGTACTTC. Protein: CASSISRDGYEQYF.

This chain links TRBV9 with TRBJ2-7; a weak D match, TRBD1 (6 bases). CDR1 and CDR2 from the germline V gene are SGDLS and YYNGEE. The CDR3 covers 16 residues. Between the trimmed V and J ends, which lost 3 bases and 3 bases, there was a span of 19 bases. CDR3 sequence reads: CASSEWEQGALYEQYF. In nucleotides, the CDR3 is TGTGCCAGCAGCGAGTGGGAACAGGGTGCCCTCTACGAGCAGTACTTC.

The chain carries TRBV6-5 and TRBJ2-7, with D possibly being TRBD1 (6 bases). Trimming removed 0 bases from V and 5 bases from J, with 14 bases in between. The CDR3 length is 15 residues. Germline loops: CDR1 MNHEY, CDR2 SVGAGI. CDR3 residues: CASSYSNLGADEQYF. Written as DNA, the CDR3 is TGTGCCAGCAGTTACTCGAATCTGGGGGCCGACGAGCAGTACTTC.

This chain joins TRBV19 and TRBJ1-1; TRBD1 matches 8 bases. V lost 5 bases and J lost 0; bases outside the gene matches: 8. This CDR3 has 16 residues. Germline V gene data show CDR1 as LNHDA and CDR2 as SQIVND (reference sequence). CDR3 DNA: TGTGCCAGTAGTGCTCGGACAGGGTCCATGAACACTGAAGCTTTCTTT. Amino acid sequence: CASSARTGSMNTEAFF.

The chain links TRBV19 to TRBJ1-4; TRBD1 might be the D (6 bases). Germline CDR1 LNHDA, CDR2 SQIVND (reference sequence). V was trimmed by 6 bases and J by 5 bases, leaving 16 bases between them. This CDR3 contains 15 residues. CDR3 coding DNA: TGTGCCAGTAGGCTCACAGGGCCTTCCAATGAAAAACTGTTTTTT. Residues: CASRLTGPSNEKLFF.

This clone was recorded once. CDR3 sequence reads: CASSLGQPSDTIYF. The CDR3 DNA reads as TGTGCCAGCAGCTTGGGACAGCCATCGGACACCATATATTTT. The gene calls are TRBV11-3 and TRBJ1-3, with 7 bases matching TRBD1. CDR1 and CDR2 from the germline V gene are SGHNT and YENEEA. The CDR3 contains 14 residues. J lost 8 bases, V lost 3 bases, and 7 bases had no gene match.

This sequence joins TRBV5-1 and TRBJ2-7; 9 bases agree with TRBD2. J lost 0 bases, V lost 1 base, and 2 bases had no gene match. The CDR3 runs to 15 residues. CDR1 and CDR2 from the germline V gene are SGHRS and YFSETQ. The CDR3 nucleotides are TGCGCCAGCAGCTTGCCTAGCGGGGTCTCCTACGAGCAGTACTTC. Its translation is CASSLPSGVSYEQYF.

The chain carries TRBV30 and TRBJ1-4, with 7 bases aligning to TRBD1. From germline, CDR1 is GTSNPN and CDR2 SVGIG (reference sequence). The CDR3 covers 14 residues. V dropped 3 bases and J dropped 11; count of bases not matched to a gene: 12. CDR3 sequence reads: CAWSVDRVRLKLFF. The CDR3 region has the DNA TGTGCCTGGAGCGTTGACAGGGTGAGGTTGAAACTGTTTTTT.

The rearrangement links TRBV6-5 to TRBJ1-1; tentatively, D is TRBD1 (6 bases). Germline assignment: CDR1 MNHEY and CDR2 SVGAGI. The CDR3 extends over 11 amino acids. Trimming shortened V by 5 bases and J by 5 bases, and 6 bases separated the two germline ends. Here the CDR3 reads CASSQGTEAFF. In DNA form, the CDR3 reads TGTGCCAGCAGTCAGGGGACTGAAGCTTTCTTT.

J is TRBJ1-3 and V is TRBV4-1; D gene uncertain. CDR3 length: 15 amino acids. CDR1 is MGHRA, CDR2 YSYEKL, per germline. V lost 6 bases, J lost 0 bases, and 12 bases lay in between. For the CDR3, the DNA is TGCGCCAGCAGAGGCCGGAGGAGCTCTGGAAACACCATATATTTT. Translating gives CASRGRRSSGNTIYF.

The chain combines TRBV6-1 with TRBJ1-1, with D tentatively TRBD1 (5 bases). This CDR3 comprises 15 residues. CDR1 and CDR2 from the germline V gene are MNHNS and SASEGT. V was trimmed by 2 bases and J by 1 base, leaving 11 bases between them. The CDR3 sequence: CASSEWEGRNTEAFF. In DNA, the CDR3 is TGTGCCAGCAGTGAATGGGAGGGGAGGAACACTGAAGCTTTCTTT.

This chain joins TRBV7-2 and TRBJ2-7, with TRBD2 matching over 13 bases. The CDR3 is 18 residues long. The germline V gene has CDR1 SGHTA and CDR2 FQGNSA. V lost 5 bases to trimming and J lost 0 bases; unmatched junction nucleotides: 10. The CDR3 nucleotides are TGTGCCAGCAGCACGCGACTAGCGGGGGGTACGAGCTCCTACGAGCAGTACTTC. This encodes CASSTRLAGGTSSYEQYF.

J is TRBJ2-7 and V is TRBV19, with D maybe TRBD1 (5 bases). Trimming stripped 9 bases from V and 2 bases from J, with 26 bases between. This CDR3 spans 17 amino acids. CDR1 is LNHDA, CDR2 SQIVND, per germline (reference sequence). The CDR3 protein is CASSPQGGRAITYEQYF. CDR3 bases: TGTGCCAGCTCCCCCCAGGGCGGCAGAGCCATCACCTACGAGCAGTACTTC.

The chain is built from TRBV18 and TRBJ1-4, with no clear D. V shed 1 base and J shed 8 bases, with 14 bases lying between them. The CDR3 length is 15 residues. Per the germline V gene, CDR1 is KGHSH and CDR2 is LQKENI. CDR3 in amino acids: CASSPLSGVSEKLFF. CDR3 sequence (DNA): TGTGCCAGCTCACCACTGTCGGGTGTTTCCGAAAAACTGTTTTTT.

The chain links TRBV18 to TRBJ2-7, with 8 nucleotides matching TRBD2. V was pared by 4 bases and J by 4 bases, with 6 bases of the junction left unmatched. Germline V gene sequence: CDR1 KGHSH, CDR2 LQKENI. The CDR3 has 14 amino acids. CDR3: CASSRNGGAYEQYF. In DNA, the CDR3 is TGTGCCAGCTCACGTAACGGGGGGGCGTACGAGCAGTACTTC.

The chain recombines TRBV29-1 with TRBJ2-7; 7 nucleotides match TRBD1. Germline values: CDR1 SQVTM, CDR2 ANQGSEA. The CDR3 spans 12 residues. Unmatched junction bases numbered 12, after V lost 3 bases and J lost 13 bases. Here the CDR3 DNA reads TGCAGCGTTGACTTGCCGGGACAGTATACTTACTTC. As protein: CSVDLPGQYTYF.

The chain joins TRBV6-5 to TRBJ1-3; D not resolved. Looked up from germline, CDR1 is MNHEY and CDR2 is SVGAGI. The V end was cut by 6 bases, the J end by 3 bases, with 9 bases between. The CDR3 extends over 13 amino acids. CDR3 nucleotides: TGTGCCAGCAGATTGCCAGGTGGAAACACCATATATTTT. Protein product: CASRLPGGNTIYF.

The chain links TRBV6-1 to TRBJ2-5; D gene uncertain. The CDR3 spans 13 residues. V lost 7 bases to trimming and J lost 0 bases, with 9 bases between them. CDR1 is MNHNS, CDR2 SASEGT, per germline. CDR3 in DNA: TGTGCCAGCATTGACAACTACCAAGAGACCCAGTACTTC. Residues: CASIDNYQETQYF.